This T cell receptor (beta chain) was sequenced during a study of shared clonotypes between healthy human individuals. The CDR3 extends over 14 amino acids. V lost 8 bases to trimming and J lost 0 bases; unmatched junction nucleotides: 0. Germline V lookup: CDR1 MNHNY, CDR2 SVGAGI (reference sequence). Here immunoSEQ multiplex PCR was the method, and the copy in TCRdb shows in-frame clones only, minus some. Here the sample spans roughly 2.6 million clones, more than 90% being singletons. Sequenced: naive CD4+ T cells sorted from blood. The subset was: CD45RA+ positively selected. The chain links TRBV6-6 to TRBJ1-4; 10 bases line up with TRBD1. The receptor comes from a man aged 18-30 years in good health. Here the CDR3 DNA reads TGTGCCAGCGACAGGGGGCCAACTAATGAAAAACTGTTTTTT. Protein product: CASDRGPTNEKLFF.